This record covers a single T cell receptor beta chain. Its antigen is as yet unknown. Mismatch with germline at one junction end may stem from a read error. CDR3 size: 14 residues. Germline CDR1 and CDR2: GTSNPN and SVGIG (reference sequence). Free of recent acute infections or vaccinations, the donors were healthy HIV-negative adults. It was about 100 million PBMCs that unsorted samples used for genomic DNA. The source of the sample is a study of shared clonotypes between healthy human individuals. Researchers ran the assay at a deep level. Profiling relied on immunoSEQ multiplex PCR, and the TCRdb table lists in-frame clones only, not all of them. The data contain about 470,000 clones, 75% to 85% of them seen just once; the ten biggest clones take up under 15%. Study-level findings and limits: Sampling covered nothing but blood. Tissue TCR repertoires likely differ from those found in blood.

The material sequenced was PBMCs. The receptor comes from a woman between 40 and 55 years old in good health. Some clones in this sample may be carry-over from other donors' samples. This sequence joins TRBV30 and TRBJ2-6; the D is unclear. DNA of the CDR3: TGTGCCTGGAGTGAGGGCTCTGGGGTCAACGTCCTGACTTTC. Translated, it gives CAWSEGSGVNVLTF.